Given below is one T cell receptor beta chain in context. These data come from a study of blood T cell repertoires in COVID-19. Study members were between about 18 and 95 years old and lived in 24 US regions. Produced via immunoSEQ multiplex PCR; TCRdb's table is partial and in-frame only. Of 300,000 or so clones in the sample, 75% to 95% were seen once. The source of this sequence is a woman aged 25 to 39 who had recovered from COVID-19. The sequenced sample was PBMCs or T cells enriched from blood (not recorded which).

The CDR3 coding sequence is TGTGCCAGCAGTGATGAAGGGGGTCCCCACGGTCAGCCCCAGCATTTT. It encodes CASSDEGGPHGQPQHF. This chain links TRBV6-1 with TRBJ1-5; maybe TRBD1 (6 bases). Per the germline V gene, CDR1 is MNHNS and CDR2 is SASEGT. The CDR3 sequence is 16 residues long. The V and J ends lost 3 bases and 6 bases respectively, with 18 bases between them.